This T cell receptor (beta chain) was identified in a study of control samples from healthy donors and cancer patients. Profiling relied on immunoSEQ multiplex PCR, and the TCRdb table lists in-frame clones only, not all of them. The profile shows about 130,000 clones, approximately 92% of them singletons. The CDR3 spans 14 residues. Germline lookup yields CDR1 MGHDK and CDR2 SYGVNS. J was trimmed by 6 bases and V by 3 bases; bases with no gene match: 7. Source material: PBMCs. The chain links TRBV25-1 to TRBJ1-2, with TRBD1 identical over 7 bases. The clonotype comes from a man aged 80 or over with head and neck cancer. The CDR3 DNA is TGTGCCAGCAGTGACCCCCGGACAGGTGATGGCTACACCTTC. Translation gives CASSDPRTGDGYTF.